This T cell receptor beta chain comes out of a study of shared clonotypes between healthy human individuals. Regarding the study as a whole: The authors expected sequencing depth to affect clonotype sharing among donors.

V lost 6 bases and J 6 bases, leaving 15 bases between the germline ends. The CDR3 loop spans 13 amino acids. Germline CDR1 is SQVTM and CDR2 is ANQGSEA. Sequencing was at deep level. Generated by immunoSEQ multiplex PCR, the TCRdb table keeps only in-frame clones and is missing some. The sample carries around 1,900,000 clones, roughly 93% recorded once. Remarks on this clone: Its antigen is undetermined.

Naive CD8 cells were CD45RO-negative, positively selected for CCR7, excluding terminally differentiated effector memory CD45RA+ cells. All participating donors were Caucasian adults from Nashville, Tennessee. Material: naive CD8+ T cells from PBMCs. The TCR originated in a young man in good health. Some clones in this sample may be carry-over from other donors' samples. This chain joins TRBV29-1 and TRBJ2-1; no firm D call. CDR3 DNA sequence: TGCAGCGTCGATGACCCTCGCCCCAATGAGCAGTTCTTC. Its protein product is CSVDDPRPNEQFF.